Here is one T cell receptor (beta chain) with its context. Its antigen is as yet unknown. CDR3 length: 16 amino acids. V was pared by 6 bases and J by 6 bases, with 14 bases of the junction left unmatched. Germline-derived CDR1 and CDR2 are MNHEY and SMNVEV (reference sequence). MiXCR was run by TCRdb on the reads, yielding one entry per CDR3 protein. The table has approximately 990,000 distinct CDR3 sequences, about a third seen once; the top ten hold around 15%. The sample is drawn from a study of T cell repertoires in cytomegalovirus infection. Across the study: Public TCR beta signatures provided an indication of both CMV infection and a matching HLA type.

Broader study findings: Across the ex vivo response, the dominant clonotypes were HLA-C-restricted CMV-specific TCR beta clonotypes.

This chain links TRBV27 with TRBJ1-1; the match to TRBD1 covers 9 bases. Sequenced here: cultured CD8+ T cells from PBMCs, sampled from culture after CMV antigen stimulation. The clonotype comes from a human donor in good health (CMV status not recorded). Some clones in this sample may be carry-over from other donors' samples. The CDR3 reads CASSEFNRGLEAEAFF. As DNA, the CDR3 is TGTGCCAGCAGCGAATTTAACAGGGGGCTGGAAGCTGAAGCTTTCTTT.